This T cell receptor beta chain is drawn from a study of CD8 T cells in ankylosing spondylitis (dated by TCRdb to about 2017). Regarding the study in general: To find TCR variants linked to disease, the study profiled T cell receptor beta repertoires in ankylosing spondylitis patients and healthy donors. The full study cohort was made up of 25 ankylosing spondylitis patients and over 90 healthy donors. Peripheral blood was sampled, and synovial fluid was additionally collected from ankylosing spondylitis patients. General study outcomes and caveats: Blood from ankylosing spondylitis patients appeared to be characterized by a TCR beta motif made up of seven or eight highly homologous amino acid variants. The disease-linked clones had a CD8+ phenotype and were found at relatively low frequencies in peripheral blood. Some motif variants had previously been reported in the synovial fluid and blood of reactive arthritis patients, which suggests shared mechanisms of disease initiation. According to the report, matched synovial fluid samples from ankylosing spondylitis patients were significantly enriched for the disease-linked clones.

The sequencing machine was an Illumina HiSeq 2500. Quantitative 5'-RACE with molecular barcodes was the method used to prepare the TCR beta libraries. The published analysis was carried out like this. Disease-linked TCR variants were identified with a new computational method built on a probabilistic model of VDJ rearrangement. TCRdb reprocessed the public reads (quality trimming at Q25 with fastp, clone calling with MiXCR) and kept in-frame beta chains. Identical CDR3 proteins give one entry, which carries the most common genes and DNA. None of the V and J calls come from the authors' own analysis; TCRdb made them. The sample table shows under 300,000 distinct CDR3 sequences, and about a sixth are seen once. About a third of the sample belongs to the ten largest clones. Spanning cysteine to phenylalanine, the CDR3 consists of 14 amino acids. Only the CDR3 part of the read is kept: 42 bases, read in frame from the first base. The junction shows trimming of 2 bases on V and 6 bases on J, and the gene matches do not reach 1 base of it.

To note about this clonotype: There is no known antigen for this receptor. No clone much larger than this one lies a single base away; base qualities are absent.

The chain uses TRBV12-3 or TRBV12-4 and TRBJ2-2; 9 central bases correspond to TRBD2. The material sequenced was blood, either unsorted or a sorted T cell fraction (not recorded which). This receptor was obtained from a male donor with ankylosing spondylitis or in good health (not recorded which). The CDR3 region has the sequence CASSLLAGAGELFF. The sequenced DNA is TGTGCCAGCAGTTTATTAGCGGGGGCCGGGGAGCTGTTTTTT.